Shown below are 19 T cell receptor beta chains from a single sample sequenced in a study of cytomegalovirus exposure and HLA in healthy donors. The PCR made use of 60 Vbeta and 13 Jbeta primers. This table comes from immunoSEQ multiplex PCR, and its TCRdb copy is limited to in-frame clones, with some not included. Here the sample spans 150,000 to 200,000 clones, over 75% being singletons. The sequenced sample was PBMCs. All receptors derive from a middle-aged man in good health and CMV-seropositive.

The chain has TRBV28 and TRBJ1-1; tentatively, D is TRBD1 (5 bases). The CDR3 is 13 amino acids. Germline-derived CDR1 and CDR2 are MDHEN and SYDVKM. Trimming cost V 2 bases and J 5 bases, with 9 bases left between them. CDR3 in DNA: TGTGCCAGCAGTTTAGCGGGGGTGACTGAAGCTTTCTTT. It specifies CASSLAGVTEAFF.

The J gene is TRBJ2-7, the V gene TRBV5-1, with D perhaps matching TRBD1 (6 bases). V lost 0 bases to trimming and J lost 5 bases, with 12 bases between them. The CDR3 has 14 amino acids. Germline V gene sequence: CDR1 SGHRS, CDR2 YFSETQ. CDR3 DNA sequence: TGCGCCAGCAGCTTGGCGACCAGGGGCGACGAGCAGTACTTC. This translates into CASSLATRGDEQYF.

The V and J genes are TRBV9 and TRBJ2-3; tentative D call: TRBD1 (6 bases). The V gene's germline CDR1 is SGDLS and CDR2 YYNGEE. This CDR3 region has 13 residues. Trimming cost V 2 bases and J 3 bases, with 7 bases left between them. CDR3 coding DNA: TGTGCCAGCAGCGTTACAGGGACAGATACGCAGTATTTT. It translates to CASSVTGTDTQYF. Looking up the rest from reference TRBV9 and TRBJ2-3 gives the full variable domain: DSGVTQTPKHLITATGQRVTLRCSPRSGDLSVYWYQQSLDQGLQFLIQYYNGEERAKGNILERFSAQQFPDLHSELNLSSLELGDSALYFCASSVTGTDTQYFGPGTRLTVL.

The V gene is TRBV5-1, the J gene TRBJ2-7, with 9 bases matching TRBD2. CDR1 is SGHRS and CDR2 is YFSETQ in the germline V gene. The V segment lost 0 bases and the J segment 8 bases; nucleotides outside the gene matches: 6. CDR3 length: 14 amino acids. The CDR3 nucleotides are TGCGCCAGCAGCTTGGCCCTAGCGGGAAACCAGCAGTACTTC. Translation gives CASSLALAGNQQYF.

The chain joins TRBV6-9 to TRBJ2-2, with 7 bases identical to TRBD1. The germline CDR1 and CDR2 sequences are MNHGY and SVAAGI. J lost 7 bases, V lost 2 bases, and 4 bases had no gene match. The CDR3 has 14 residues. CDR3 protein: CASSYGRGNGELFF. The CDR3 nucleotides read TGTGCCAGCAGTTATGGCAGGGGGAACGGGGAGCTGTTTTTT.

The rearrangement joins TRBV6-1 to TRBJ2-5; weak D call: TRBD1 (6 bases). The CDR3 runs to 13 residues. Germline loops: CDR1 MNHNS, CDR2 SASEGT. V lost 7 bases to trimming and J lost 5 bases, with 14 bases between them. The CDR3 spells CASTEGGTETQYF. CDR3 sequence (DNA): TGTGCCAGCACCGAAGGGGGTACGGAGACCCAGTACTTC.

This clone was detected once. CDR3 DNA sequence: TGTGCCAGTAGTGCCCCGGGACTAGCGACCTACGAGCAGTACTTC. Amino acids: CASSAPGLATYEQYF. The V call is TRBV19, the J call TRBJ2-7, with 10 positions matching TRBD2. The germline CDR1 and CDR2 sequences are LNHDA and SQIVND (reference sequence). J was trimmed by 2 bases and V by 5 bases; bases with no gene match: 6. The length of the CDR3 is 15 residues.

The chain recombines TRBV5-4 with TRBJ2-1, with TRBD2 as a possible D gene (5 bases). Germline V gives CDR1 SGHNT, CDR2 YYREEE (reference sequence). V was cut by 0 bases and J by 7 bases, with 14 bases left in between. The CDR3 spans 15 residues. CDR3 sequence: CASSLAGPPGNEQFF. The CDR3, as DNA: TGTGCCAGCAGCTTGGCCGGCCCCCCGGGAAATGAGCAGTTCTTC.

The CDR3, as DNA: TGCGCCAGCAGCTTGTGGGGACAGGACCAAGAGACCCAGTACTTC. It encodes CASSLWGQDQETQYF. The rearrangement uses TRBV5-1 and TRBJ2-5, with TRBD1 identical over 8 bases. The CDR3 contains 15 residues. CDR1 is SGHRS and CDR2 is YFSETQ in the germline V gene. V was clipped by 1 base and J by 0 bases; unmatched bases: 2.

This clone was found a few times. The V gene is TRBV23-1, the J gene TRBJ2-3; weak D call: TRBD1 (6 bases). TRBV23-1 is designated an ORF whose function remains uncertain. V shed 2 bases and J shed 2 bases, with 23 bases lying between them. The CDR3 sequence is 19 residues long. In nucleotides, the CDR3 is TGCGCCAGCAGTCAAAACTACAGGGCCCTCCATCACAACACAGATACGCAGTATTTT. Encoded protein: CASSQNYRALHHNTDTQYF.

The genes are TRBV11-1 and TRBJ2-1; 10 bases agree with TRBD2. CDR3 size: 15 residues. Germline CDR1 SGHAT, CDR2 FQDESV (reference sequence). J gave up 7 bases and V 3 bases, and 6 bases lay outside the gene matches. The CDR3 bases are TGTGCCAGCAGCTTCGGGGGGACTAGCGTGAATGAGCAGTTCTTC. Amino acids: CASSFGGTSVNEQFF.

The gene calls are TRBV21-1 and TRBJ2-4; the D segment call TRBD2 is taken from the table without a DNA check. TRBV21-1 is a listed pseudogene. CDR3 length equals 23 residues. In nucleotides, the CDR3 is TGTGCCAGCAGCAAAGGGTTTAGCGGGAGGGCCCTCTGTCCTGCCCTAGCCAAAAACATTCAGTACTTC. Protein sequence: CASSKGFSGRALCPALAKNIQYF.

The rearrangement uses TRBV11-3 and TRBJ2-3; 7 bases agree with TRBD2. Looked up from germline, CDR1 is SGHNT and CDR2 is YENEEA. Trimming cost V 0 bases and J 0 bases; bases outside gene matches: 12. The CDR3 is 19 amino acids. The CDR3 bases are TGTGCCAGCAGCTTAGATTCTCCCTTTCTAGCGGATAGCACAGATACGCAGTATTTT. It codes for CASSLDSPFLADSTDTQYF. The full variable domain, completed using reference TRBV11-3 and TRBJ2-3, is EAGVVQSPRYKIIEKKQPVAFWCNPISGHNTLYWYLQNLGQGPELLIRYENEEAVDDSQLPKDRFSAERLKGVDSTLKIQPAELGDSAVYLCASSLDSPFLADSTDTQYFGPGTRLTVL.

The sample holds many counts of this clone. The chain has TRBV6-6 and TRBJ2-5; possible D gene TRBD2, 6 bases. This CDR3 comprises 13 residues. V lost 5 bases and J lost 2, with 9 bases in between. CDR1 and CDR2 from the germline V gene are MNHNY and SVGAGI (reference sequence). The CDR3 sequence is CASSVGLQETQYF. Written as DNA, the CDR3 is TGTGCCAGCAGTGTGGGACTGCAAGAGACCCAGTACTTC.

The J gene is TRBJ1-2, the V gene TRBV29-1; D is perhaps TRBD1 (6 bases). Germline CDR1 is SQVTM and CDR2 is ANQGSEA. V was clipped by 0 bases and J by 3 bases, with 11 bases between them. The CDR3 sequence is 14 residues long. CDR3 in DNA: TGCAGCGTTGAAGACCAGGGGCTTGACTATGGCTACACCTTC. Its translation: CSVEDQGLDYGYTF.

The chain carries TRBV6-4 and TRBJ1-5; D gene ambiguous. Germline assignment: CDR1 MRHNA and CDR2 SNTAGT. The CDR3 spans 14 residues. V was trimmed by 3 bases and J by 4 bases, leaving 10 bases between them. The CDR3 coding sequence is TGTGCCAGCAGTGATTGGGCAGTAAATCAGCCCCAGCATTTT. Its protein is CASSDWAVNQPQHF.

Concerning this clone: At one boundary the junction diverges from the germline segment, which might be a read error. This rearrangement joins TRBV19 to TRBJ2-7, with 7 bases fitting TRBD2. Germline V gives CDR1 LNHDA, CDR2 SQIVND (reference sequence). The length of the CDR3 is 15 residues. This CDR3 is CASSNPSGASNEQYF. CDR3 DNA: TGTGCCAGTAGTAACCCTAGCGGAGCCTCCAACGAGCAGTACTTC. The full variable domain, rest sourced from reference TRBV19 and TRBJ2-7, is DGGITQSPKYLFRKEGQNVTLSCEQNLNHDAMYWYRQDPGQGLRLIYYSQIVNDFQKGDIAEGYSVSREKKESFPLTVTSAQKNPTAFYLCASSNPSGASNEQYFGPGTRLTVT.

The chain is built from TRBV6-5 and TRBJ1-2; D is perhaps TRBD1 (5 bases). Trimming took off 2 bases at V and 8 bases at J, with 18 bases between the two ends. From germline, CDR1 is MNHEY and CDR2 SVGAGI. This CDR3 comprises 15 residues. CDR3 amino acids: CASSYTPGLTEGYTF. CDR3 sequence (DNA): TGTGCCAGCAGTTACACACCGGGACTTACAGAGGGCTACACCTTC.

V and J are TRBV7-9 and TRBJ2-3, with D perhaps matching TRBD1 (5 bases). The CDR3 runs to 13 residues. The V gene's germline CDR1 is SEHNR and CDR2 FQNEAQ (reference sequence). Trimming shortened V by 7 bases and J by 3 bases, and 11 bases separated the two germline ends. The CDR3 here is CASTLGATDTQYF. CDR3 sequence (DNA): TGTGCCAGCACCCTTGGGGCAACAGATACGCAGTATTTT.